These 10 T cell receptor beta chains originate from one sample sequenced in a study of CD8 T cells in ankylosing spondylitis. Study-wide findings and caveats: A motif in TCR beta, a set of eight highly homologous variants, appeared characteristic of ankylosing spondylitis blood.

MiXCR was run by TCRdb on the 5' RACE reads, yielding one entry per CDR3 protein. This repertoire shows about 540,000 distinct CDR3 sequences, roughly 13% found once; its top ten account for nearly 7%. Antigens for these TCRs are unknown. What was sequenced was blood, either unsorted or a sorted T cell fraction (not recorded which). These receptors were obtained from a male donor with ankylosing spondylitis.

This clonotype has at least ten counts. The V call is TRBV5-1, the J call TRBJ2-1; TRBD2 aligns across 8 bases. The CDR3 has 15 residues. Germline V gives CDR1 SGHRS, CDR2 YFSETQ. V shed 2 bases, J shed 8 bases, and the junction held 9 bases outside the gene matches. As DNA, the CDR3 is TGCGCCAGCAGCTTCCAGAGCGGGAGTAGGGATGAGCAGTTCTTC. Residues: CASSFQSGSRDEQFF.

Many counts were recorded for this clonotype. The gene calls are TRBV15 and TRBJ1-5; maybe TRBD1 (5 bases). Trimming cost V 0 bases and J 1 base, with 7 bases left between them. CDR1 is LNHNV, CDR2 YYDKDF, per germline (reference sequence). There are 15 residues in the CDR3. CDR3 coding DNA: TGTGCCACCAGCAGAGACCGGGGGAGCAATCAGCCCCAGCATTTT. It codes for CATSRDRGSNQPQHF.

The J gene is TRBJ2-7, the V gene TRBV5-5, with 12 bases aligning to TRBD2. The CDR3 has 16 amino acids. V was pared by 4 bases and J by 2 bases, with 7 bases of the junction left unmatched. Per the germline V gene, CDR1 is SGHKS and CDR2 is YYEKEE (reference sequence). CDR3 in amino acids: CASSPEGLAGTYEQYF. DNA of the CDR3: TGTGCCAGCAGCCCCGAAGGACTAGCGGGGACCTACGAGCAGTACTTC.

This clonotype occurred many times. The chain joins TRBV14 to TRBJ1-1; a possible D gene is TRBD1 (5 bases). V was pared by 1 base and J by 5 bases, with 14 bases between. CDR1 is SGHDN and CDR2 is FVKESK in the germline V gene. The CDR3 sequence is 15 residues long. The CDR3 sequence: CASSQVRGARTEAFF. The CDR3 region has the DNA TGTGCCAGCAGCCAAGTCCGAGGGGCGCGGACTGAAGCTTTCTTT.

This clonotype was picked up a small number of times. The chain uses TRBV6-1 and TRBJ2-1; D remains ambiguous. Between the trimmed V and J ends, which lost 8 bases and 7 bases, there was a span of 6 bases. In germline, CDR1 is MNHNS, CDR2 SASEGT. This CDR3 has 10 residues. CDR3 sequence (DNA): TGTGCCAGCGTAAGGAATGAGCAGTTCTTC. Protein product: CASVRNEQFF.

The gene calls are TRBV11-2 and TRBJ1-1, with no clear D. This CDR3 contains 15 residues. V gave up 1 base and J gave up 8 bases, with 17 bases separating them. CDR1 is SGHAT and CDR2 is FQNNGV in the germline V gene. The CDR3 DNA is TGTGCCAGCAGCTTAGTCCCAGCCTCTGATCGAGAAGCTTTCTTT. This codes for CASSLVPASDREAFF.

This chain joins TRBV20-1 and TRBJ2-1; TRBD2 aligns across 10 bases. With 5 bases clipped from V and 5 bases from J, the junction kept 6 bases outside the gene matches. Germline CDR1 reads DFQATT; CDR2 reads SNEGSKA (reference sequence). There are 14 residues in the CDR3. The CDR3 DNA follows: TGCAGTGCTGCCGGACTAGCGGCCGACAATGAGCAGTTCTTC. Translating it yields CSAAGLAADNEQFF.

The chain is built from TRBV24-1 and TRBJ2-5; TRBD2 matches 9 bases. From germline, CDR1 is KGHDR and CDR2 SFDVKD. V lost 9 bases to trimming and J lost 5 bases; unmatched junction nucleotides: 21. This CDR3 is 18 amino acids long. CDR3: CATPPRGLAGGVGETQYF. The CDR3 coding sequence is TGTGCCACCCCCCCCCGGGGTCTGGCGGGAGGGGTGGGGGAGACCCAGTACTTC.

The chain combines TRBV6-1 with TRBJ2-1; weak D call: TRBD2 (6 bases). The germline V gene encodes CDR1 MNHNS and CDR2 SASEGT. This CDR3 is 17 amino acids long. V shed 2 bases and J shed 0 bases, with 14 bases lying between them. In nucleotides, the CDR3 is TGTGCCAGCAGTGAAAAGCTAGTCGGGAGCTCCTACAATGAGCAGTTCTTC. Translation: CASSEKLVGSSYNEQFF.

This clonotype was seen more than once but under ten times. J is TRBJ1-1 and V is TRBV6-1; D is ambiguous. V dropped 2 bases and J dropped 1 base, with 8 bases sitting between them. The CDR3 totals 14 residues. Germline V CDR1 and CDR2: MNHNS, SASEGT. Here the CDR3 DNA reads TGTGCCAGCAGTGAATGGGCAGGGAACACTGAAGCTTTCTTT. It encodes CASSEWAGNTEAFF.